This TCR beta chain was recorded in a study of blood T cell repertoires in COVID-19. The overall study: The origin of the acute and convalescent COVID-19 samples was the United States, Italy and Spain.

Produced via immunoSEQ multiplex PCR; TCRdb's table is partial and in-frame only. This repertoire shows about 320,000 clones, about 91% found once; its top ten account for 1.5% to 2%. Germline lookup yields CDR1 MNHNY and CDR2 SVGAGI (reference sequence). The CDR3 is 14 residues long. Trimming removed 4 bases from V and 5 bases from J, with 12 bases in between. Seattle researchers signed up patients amid active infection and tracked them longitudinally. The TCR originated in a woman younger than 45 with COVID-19, enrolled during active disease. Sequencing used peripheral blood. The rearrangement uses TRBV6-6 and TRBJ2-1; D is perhaps TRBD1 (6 bases). The chain's CDR3 is CASSSRGADNEQFF. The CDR3 DNA reads as TGTGCCAGCAGTTCCAGGGGTGCGGACAATGAGCAGTTCTTC.